One sample yielded the 15 T cell receptor beta chains listed below, sequenced in a study of shared clonotypes between healthy human individuals. Repertoires were generated with immunoSEQ multiplex PCR, while TCRdb's copy carries only in-frame clones and drops some. The sample records roughly 2,300,000 clones, about 90% being singletons. What was sequenced was naive CD4+ T cells from PBMCs. As to subset: CD45RA+ positively selected. These receptor sequences come from a young man in good health. Some clones in this sample may be carry-over from other donors' samples.

Of note for this clone: The sample holds other DNA sequences that translate to the same CDR3. V is TRBV5-1 and J is TRBJ1-1; a weak D match, TRBD1 (5 bases). Germline CDR1 and CDR2: SGHRS and YFSETQ. Trimming left V 4 bases short and J 3 bases short, with 19 bases between. CDR3 length: 16 residues. The CDR3 sequence: CASSPPRAGRDTEAFF. For the CDR3, the DNA is TGCGCCAGCAGCCCTCCCCGAGCAGGGAGGGACACTGAAGCTTTCTTT.

V and J are TRBV7-6 and TRBJ2-7; 10 nucleotides match TRBD2. The CDR3 extends over 15 amino acids. V trimming: 5 bases; J trimming: 6 bases; junction bases outside the gene matches: 10. CDR1 and CDR2 (germline): SGHVS, FNYEAQ. DNA for the CDR3: TGTGCCAGCAGCCAAAGACTAGCGGGTGGTACCGAGCAGTACTTC. It specifies CASSQRLAGGTEQYF.

The genes are TRBV9 and TRBJ1-4; TRBD1 might be the D (6 bases). The CDR3 has 15 residues. Germline V gives CDR1 SGDLS, CDR2 YYNGEE. Trimming cost V 0 bases and J 8 bases, with 14 bases left between them. The CDR3 here is CASSVAGGGGEKLFF. CDR3 sequence (DNA): TGTGCCAGCAGCGTAGCGGGGGGCGGAGGAGAAAAACTGTTTTTT. Using reference TRBV9 and TRBJ1-4 for the parts outside the CDR3, the full variable domain is DSGVTQTPKHLITATGQRVTLRCSPRSGDLSVYWYQQSLDQGLQFLIQYYNGEERAKGNILERFSAQQFPDLHSELNLSSLELGDSALYFCASSVAGGGGEKLFFGSGTQLSVL.

J is TRBJ1-1 and V is TRBV30; no firm D call. CDR3 length: 13 amino acids. Germline V CDR1 and CDR2: GTSNPN, SVGIG (reference sequence). Trimming stripped 0 bases from V and 3 bases from J, with 8 bases between. Written as DNA, the CDR3 is TGTGCCTGGAGTGTCCGGACTGACACTGAAGCTTTCTTT. Its translation is CAWSVRTDTEAFF.

The chain joins TRBV30 to TRBJ1-5; D call uncertain. Germline assignment: CDR1 GTSNPN and CDR2 SVGIG (reference sequence). Trimming took off 1 base at V and 3 bases at J, with 7 bases between the two ends. This CDR3 has 13 amino acids. CDR3 DNA sequence: TGTGCCTGGAGTGGGGAGGCCAATCAGCCCCAGCATTTT. This translates into CAWSGEANQPQHF.

DNA for the CDR3: TGTGCCAGCAGTTACGGAGCGGAAAGGGATGGCTACACCTTC. It codes for CASSYGAERDGYTF. The rearrangement joins TRBV6-5 to TRBJ1-2; D is undetermined. CDR3 length: 14 amino acids. Looked up from germline, CDR1 is MNHEY and CDR2 is SVGAGI. The V end lost 2 bases, the J end lost 6 bases, and 13 bases lay between the germline ends.

This clone was seen once. V is TRBV18 and J is TRBJ1-1; 7 bases are shared with TRBD1. The trim removed 4 bases at V and 4 bases at J, leaving 6 bases unmatched. In germline, CDR1 is KGHSH, CDR2 LQKENI. CDR3 size: 14 residues. CDR3 coding DNA: TGTGCCAGCTCACTCGGACAGGTAGTCACTGAAGCTTTCTTT. Protein sequence: CASSLGQVVTEAFF.

This clone occurred a few times. This same CDR3 is encoded by further DNA sequences in the sample. The rearrangement links TRBV28 to TRBJ1-2; 7 positions agree with TRBD1. Trimming took 5 bases from V and 2 from J; bases not matched to a gene: 2. The V gene's germline CDR1 is MDHEN and CDR2 SYDVKM. This CDR3 region has 13 residues. The CDR3 DNA reads TGTGCCAGCAGTCCGACAGGGAACTATGGCTACACCTTC. It codes for CASSPTGNYGYTF.

The chain carries TRBV18 and TRBJ2-7, with D possibly matching TRBD1 (5 bases). The germline V gene encodes CDR1 KGHSH and CDR2 LQKENI. The CDR3 has 13 residues. V shed 6 bases and J shed 3 bases, with 12 bases lying between them. This CDR3 reads CASSSTGDYEQYF. The CDR3 DNA is TGTGCCAGCTCCTCAACAGGTGACTACGAGCAGTACTTC.

CDR3 bases: TGTGCCTGGAGCCCAGGATTTAACTATGGCTACACCTTC. Its protein product is CAWSPGFNYGYTF. The rearrangement links TRBV30 to TRBJ1-2; D remains unclear. The CDR3 has 13 amino acids. Germline values: CDR1 GTSNPN, CDR2 SVGIG (reference sequence). Deletions cut 3 bases from V and 1 base from J, with 9 bases between.

This chain uses TRBV27 with TRBJ2-5, with D perhaps being TRBD1 or TRBD2 (6 bases each). The germline V gene has CDR1 MNHEY and CDR2 SMNVEV (reference sequence). CDR3 size: 18 residues. Trimming left V 8 bases short and J 1 base short, with 26 bases between. CDR3 amino acids: CASADGGHGRGVQETQYF. CDR3 bases: TGTGCCAGCGCGGACGGGGGACACGGTAGGGGTGTCCAAGAGACCCAGTACTTC.

A word on this clone: Other DNA sequences from this sample encode an identical CDR3 as well. The rearrangement uses TRBV2 and TRBJ2-5; tentatively, D is TRBD2 (5 bases). Germline V gene lookup returns CDR1 SNHLY and CDR2 FYNNEI. The germline V and J ends were trimmed by 1 base and 5 bases, with 8 bases remaining between them. This CDR3 has 13 residues. The CDR3 protein is CASSEGGGETQYF. The CDR3 DNA sequence: TGTGCCAGCAGTGAAGGCGGCGGGGAGACCCAGTACTTC.

The chain joins TRBV10-3 to TRBJ1-1, with D tentatively TRBD1 (5 bases). Germline V gene sequence: CDR1 ENHRY, CDR2 SYGVKD. The CDR3 covers 15 residues. The V end lost 1 base, the J end lost 6 bases, and 15 bases lay between the germline ends. CDR3 coding DNA: TGTGCCATCAGTGAGTTCATTTTACAGGTGGCTGAAGCTTTCTTT. Protein sequence: CAISEFILQVAEAFF.

This clone is a singleton in its sample. The CDR3 loop reads CASSIQLVRGYTF. The CDR3 coding sequence is TGTGCCAGTAGTATCCAGTTGGTCCGGGGCTACACCTTC. The V and J genes are TRBV19 and TRBJ1-2; no firm D call. CDR3 size: 13 residues. Trimming removed 3 bases at V and 8 bases at J, with 13 bases between. CDR1 is LNHDA and CDR2 is SQIVND in the germline V gene (reference sequence).

V gene TRBV30 combines with J gene TRBJ1-4; D is unclear. The CDR3 sequence is 15 residues long. The germline gives CDR1 GTSNPN, CDR2 SVGIG (reference sequence). Trimming left V 0 bases short and J 7 bases short, with 15 bases between. In nucleotides, the CDR3 is TGTGCCTGGAGTGTACGTGGGAGTCGGGTTGAAAAACTGTTTTTT. Its translation is CAWSVRGSRVEKLFF.